The TCR beta chain under discussion was sequenced for a study of PD-1 blockade in classical Hodgkin lymphoma. With no exception, relapse followed autologous stem cell transplantation in all patients, and brentuximab vedotin exposure varied. Study-level findings and limits: Possibly reflecting disease activity or prior therapy, repertoire differences have causes that remain undefined.

Method: immunoSEQ multiplex PCR; TCRdb's copy keeps in-frame clones and lacks some. The sample gives about 97,000 clones, 75% to 90% of which show up once; roughly an eighth is in the top ten. Comment on this clone: Its antigen is undetermined.

Germline loops: CDR1 ENHRY, CDR2 SYGVKD. V gave up 6 bases and J gave up 2 bases; unmatched junction bases: 5. The CDR3 runs to 14 residues. This sample comprised peripheral blood mononuclear cells (PBMCs), obtained at baseline. J is TRBJ2-7 and V is TRBV10-3; 9 nucleotides match TRBD2. The clonotype comes from a human donor with classical Hodgkin lymphoma. The CDR3 coding sequence is TGTGCCATCAGGGGGGCGGGAGGGACCTACGAGCAGTACTTC. Protein: CAIRGAGGTYEQYF.